The source of this TCR beta chain is a study of patients and donors after allogeneic stem cell transplantation. TCRdb reprocessed the RT-PCR reads with MiXCR, giving one entry per CDR3 protein. The table lists about 150,000 distinct CDR3 sequences, over 30% of them singletons, with 40% to 55% in the top ten. Germline CDR1 reads KGHDR; CDR2 reads SFDVKD. Unmatched junction bases numbered 1, after V lost 5 bases and J lost 5 bases. The CDR3 consists of 14 residues. This TCR derives from a human donor who was either an allogeneic HSCT recipient or a stem cell or donor lymphocyte infusion donor (not recorded which). It is not recorded whose cells these are; they may come from a transplant donor. V usage is TRBV24-1 and J usage is TRBJ1-4; TRBD1 aligns across 10 bases. The sample comprised blood, either unsorted or a sorted T cell fraction (not recorded which). The chain's CDR3 is CATSGDRGNEKLFF. As DNA, the CDR3 is TGTGCCACCAGTGGGGACAGGGGAAATGAAAAACTGTTTTTT.